This record looks at one T cell receptor beta chain sequence and its context. The target antigen is unknown. This entry comes from a study of cytomegalovirus exposure and HLA in healthy donors. The study's findings and limits: Common viral pathogens (according to a later analysis) appeared linked to several of the most significant clusters.

The germline V gene encodes CDR1 SNHLY and CDR2 FYNNEI. The V segment lost 6 bases and the J segment 1 base; nucleotides outside the gene matches: 2. The CDR3 loop spans 13 amino acids. The study ran its PCR with 60 Vbeta and 13 Jbeta primers. The data were produced by immunoSEQ multiplex PCR, yet TCRdb's version contains in-frame clones alone and is incomplete. This repertoire shows about 170,000 clones, approximately 65% found once; its top ten account for 2.5% to 3%. The sequence came from a man aged 40-55 years in good health and CMV-seronegative. The chain uses TRBV2 and TRBJ2-7; 8 bases map to TRBD1. Material for sequencing was PBMCs. The CDR3 sequence is CASSWDRSYEQYF. The CDR3 coding sequence is TGTGCCAGCAGCTGGGACAGGTCCTACGAGCAGTACTTC.